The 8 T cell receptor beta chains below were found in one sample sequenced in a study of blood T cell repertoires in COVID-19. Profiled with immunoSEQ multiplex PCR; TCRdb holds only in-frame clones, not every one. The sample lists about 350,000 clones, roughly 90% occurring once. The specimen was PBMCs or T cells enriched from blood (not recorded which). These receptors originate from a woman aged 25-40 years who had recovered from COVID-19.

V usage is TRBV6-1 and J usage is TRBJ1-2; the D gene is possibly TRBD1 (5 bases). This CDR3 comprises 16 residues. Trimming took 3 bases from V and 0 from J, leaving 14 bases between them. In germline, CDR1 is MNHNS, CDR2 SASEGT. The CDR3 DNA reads TGTGCCAGCAGTGATCAAAGGGTGACAGCTAACTATGGCTACACCTTC. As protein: CASSDQRVTANYGYTF.

The DNA of the CDR3 is TGTGCCAGCAGTTCGACTCCCGAGGGCTATGGCTACACCTTC. It is translated as CASSSTPEGYGYTF. The chain has TRBV28 and TRBJ1-2; D not resolved. The germline CDR1 and CDR2 sequences are MDHEN and SYDVKM. The CDR3 totals 14 residues. V was trimmed by 4 bases and J by 4 bases, leaving 13 bases between them.

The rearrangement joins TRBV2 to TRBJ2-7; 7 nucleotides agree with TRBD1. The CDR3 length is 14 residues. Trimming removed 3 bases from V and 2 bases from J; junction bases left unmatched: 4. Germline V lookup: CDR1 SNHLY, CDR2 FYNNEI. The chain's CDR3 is CASSDTGVAYEQYF. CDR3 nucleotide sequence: TGTGCCAGCAGTGACACAGGGGTGGCCTACGAGCAGTACTTC.

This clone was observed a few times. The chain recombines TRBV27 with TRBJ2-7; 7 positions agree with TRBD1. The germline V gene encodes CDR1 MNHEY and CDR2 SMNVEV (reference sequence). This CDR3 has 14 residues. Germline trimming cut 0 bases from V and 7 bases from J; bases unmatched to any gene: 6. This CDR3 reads CASSLSSAGGEQYF. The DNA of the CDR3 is TGTGCCAGCAGTTTATCGAGTGCAGGGGGTGAGCAGTACTTC.

The CDR3 protein is CASSLSRQGYNEKLFF. The CDR3 DNA follows: TGTGCCAGCAGCTTATCGCGACAGGGTTATAATGAAAAACTGTTTTTT. The genes are TRBV13 and TRBJ1-4, with TRBD1 matching 7 bases. The CDR3 has 16 amino acids. CDR1 PRHDT and CDR2 FYEKMQ come from the germline V gene (reference sequence). Trimming cost V 2 bases and J 4 bases; bases outside gene matches: 7.

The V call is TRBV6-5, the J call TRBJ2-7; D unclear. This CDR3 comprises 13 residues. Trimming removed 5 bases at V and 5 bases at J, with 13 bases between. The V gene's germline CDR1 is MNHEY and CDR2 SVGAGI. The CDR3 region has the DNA TGTGCCAGCAGTCCCCGGAGCCCCAACGAGCAGTACTTC. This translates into CASSPRSPNEQYF.

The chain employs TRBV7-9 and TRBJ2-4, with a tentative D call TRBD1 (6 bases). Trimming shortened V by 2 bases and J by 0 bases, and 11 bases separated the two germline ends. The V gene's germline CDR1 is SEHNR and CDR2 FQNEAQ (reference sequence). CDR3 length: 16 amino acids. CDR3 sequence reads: CASSLIGTLAKNIQYF. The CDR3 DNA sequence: TGTGCCAGCAGCTTAATCGGGACACTAGCCAAAAACATTCAGTACTTC. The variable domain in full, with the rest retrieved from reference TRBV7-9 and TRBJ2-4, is DTGVSQNPRHKITKRGQNVTFRCDPISEHNRLYWYRQTLGQGPEFLTYFQNEAQLEKSRLLSDRFSAERPKGSFSTLEIQRTEQGDSAMYLCASSLIGTLAKNIQYFGAGTRLSVL.

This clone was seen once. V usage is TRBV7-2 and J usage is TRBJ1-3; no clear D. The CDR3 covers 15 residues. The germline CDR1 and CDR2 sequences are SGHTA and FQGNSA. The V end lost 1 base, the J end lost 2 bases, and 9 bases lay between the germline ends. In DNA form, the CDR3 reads TGTGCCAGCAGCTTAGGCGGTTCCACTGGAAACACCATATATTTT. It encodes CASSLGGSTGNTIYF.